The T cell receptor beta chain described here comes from a study of metastatic and nonmetastatic thyroid tumors. Notes on the study in general: Across blood and tumor, TCR beta diversity in malignant thyroid tumors was reportedly significantly higher than in benign nodules.

Germline lookup yields CDR1 MNHEY and CDR2 SMNVEV (reference sequence). V gave up 2 bases and J gave up 4 bases, with 17 bases separating them. The CDR3 length is 16 residues. Per the authors' pipeline: Clinicopathological groups supplied CDR3 differences that were used to build a distant-metastasis classifier for papillary thyroid cancer. Via MiXCR, TCRdb re-called the PCR reads. In this record, the V and J calls reflect TCRdb's handling and not the investigators' own analysis. The sample includes roughly 24,000 clones, about 17% of them seen just once. There were no patients who had received any treatment before thyroid surgery. By proportion, this clone is medium-sized. What it recognizes is unknown.

The origin of this receptor is a male donor with papillary thyroid cancer or a benign thyroid nodule (not recorded which). Some clones in this sample may be carry-over from other donors' samples. Input material: adjacent normal tissue. The chain couples TRBV27 to TRBJ2-5, with D possibly being TRBD2 (5 bases). CDR3 nucleotide sequence: TGTGCCAGCAGTTTACGCGGGTTATCGAAGGGAGAGACCCAGTACTTC. This codes for CASSLRGLSKGETQYF.